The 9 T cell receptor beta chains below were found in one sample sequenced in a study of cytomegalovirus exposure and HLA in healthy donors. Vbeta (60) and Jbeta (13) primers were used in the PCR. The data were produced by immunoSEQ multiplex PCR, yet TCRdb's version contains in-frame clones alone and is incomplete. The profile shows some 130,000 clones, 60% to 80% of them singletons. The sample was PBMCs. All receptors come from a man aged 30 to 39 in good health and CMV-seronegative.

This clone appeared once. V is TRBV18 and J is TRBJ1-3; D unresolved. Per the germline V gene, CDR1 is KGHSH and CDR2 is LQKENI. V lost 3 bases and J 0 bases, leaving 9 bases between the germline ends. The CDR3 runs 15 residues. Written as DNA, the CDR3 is TGTGCCAGCTCACCGTCGCGAGACTCTGGAAACACCATATATTTT. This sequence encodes CASSPSRDSGNTIYF.

The CDR3 bases are TGCGCCAGCAGCTTGGCCAGGCTAGCGGGAGCGTACAATGAGCAGTTCTTC. Translation gives CASSLARLAGAYNEQFF. V usage is TRBV5-1 and J usage is TRBJ2-1; 10 nucleotides align to TRBD2. The CDR3 runs to 17 residues. Germline CDR1 reads SGHRS; CDR2 reads YFSETQ. Germline trimming cut 0 bases from V and 4 bases from J; bases unmatched to any gene: 7.

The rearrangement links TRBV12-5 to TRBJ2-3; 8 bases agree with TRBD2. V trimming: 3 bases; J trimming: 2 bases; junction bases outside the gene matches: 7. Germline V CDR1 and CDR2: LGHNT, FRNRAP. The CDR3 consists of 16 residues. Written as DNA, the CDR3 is TGTGCTAGTGGTTTTGACGGGAGGGCCAACACAGATACGCAGTATTTT. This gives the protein CASGFDGRANTDTQYF.

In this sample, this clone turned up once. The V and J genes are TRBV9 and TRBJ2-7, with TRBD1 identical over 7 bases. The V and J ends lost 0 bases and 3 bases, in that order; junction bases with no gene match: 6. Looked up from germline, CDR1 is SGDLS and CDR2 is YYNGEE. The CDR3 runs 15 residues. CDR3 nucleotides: TGTGCCAGCAGCGTAGGCACAGGGGTAGGCTACGAGCAGTACTTC. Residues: CASSVGTGVGYEQYF.

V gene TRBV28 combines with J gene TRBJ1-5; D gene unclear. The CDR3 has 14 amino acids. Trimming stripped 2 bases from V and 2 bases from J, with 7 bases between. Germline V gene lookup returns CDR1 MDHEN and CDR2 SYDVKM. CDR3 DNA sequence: TGTGCCAGCAGTTTAACCGGGGGCAATCAGCCCCAGCATTTT. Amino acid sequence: CASSLTGGNQPQHF. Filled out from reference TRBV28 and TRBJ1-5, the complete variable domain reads DVKVTQSSRYLVKRTGEKVFLECVQDMDHENMFWYRQDPGLGLRLIYFSYDVKMKEKGDIPEGYSVSREKKERFSLILESASTNQTSMYLCASSLTGGNQPQHFGDGTRLSIL.

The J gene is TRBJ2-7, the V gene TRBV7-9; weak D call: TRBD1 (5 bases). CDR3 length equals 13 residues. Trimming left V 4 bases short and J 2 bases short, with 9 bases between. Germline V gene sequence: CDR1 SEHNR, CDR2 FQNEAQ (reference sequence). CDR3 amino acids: CASSYAGTYEQYF. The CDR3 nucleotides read TGTGCCAGCAGCTACGCAGGGACCTACGAGCAGTACTTC.

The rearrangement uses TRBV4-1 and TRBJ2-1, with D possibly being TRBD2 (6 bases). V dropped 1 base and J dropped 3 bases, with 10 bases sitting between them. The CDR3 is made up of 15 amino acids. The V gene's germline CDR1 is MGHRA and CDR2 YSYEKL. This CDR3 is CASSQGVADYNEQFF. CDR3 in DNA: TGCGCCAGCAGCCAAGGAGTAGCGGACTACAATGAGCAGTTCTTC.

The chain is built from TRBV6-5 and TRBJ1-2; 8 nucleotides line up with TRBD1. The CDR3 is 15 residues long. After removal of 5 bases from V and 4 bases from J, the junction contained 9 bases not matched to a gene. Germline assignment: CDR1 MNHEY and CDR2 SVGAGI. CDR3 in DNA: TGTGCCAGCAGTCCCCGGACAGGGATCGGCTATGGCTACACCTTC. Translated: CASSPRTGIGYGYTF.

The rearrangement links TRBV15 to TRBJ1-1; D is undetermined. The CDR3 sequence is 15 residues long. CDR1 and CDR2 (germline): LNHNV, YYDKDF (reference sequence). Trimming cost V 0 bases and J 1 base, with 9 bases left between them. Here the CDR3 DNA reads TGTGCCACCAGCAGAGATGTGGAGGGGAACACTGAAGCTTTCTTT. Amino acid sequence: CATSRDVEGNTEAFF.